This TCR beta chain was documented in a study of healthy donors' naive CD4 and CD8 T cells. Deletions cut 1 base from V and 1 base from J, with 7 bases between. Germline V gene sequence: CDR1 LNHDA, CDR2 SQIVND (reference sequence). This CDR3 region has 14 residues. TCR libraries were built from 450 to 650 ng of total RNA by linear amplification. TCRdb reprocessed the reads via MiXCR and lists one record per CDR3 protein. In the table there are 200,000 or so distinct CDR3 sequences, about four fifths of which are singletons. The material sequenced was naive CD4+ and CD8+ T cells sorted from blood, pooled from several donors. This chain joins TRBV19 and TRBJ1-1, with D perhaps matching TRBD1 (5 bases). The TCR sequence derives from a pool of human donors in good health; the sample pools cells from several healthy donors. CDR3 sequence (DNA): TGTGCCAGTAGTATAGGGACACAGAACACTGAAGCTTTCTTT. It yields the protein CASSIGTQNTEAFF. The variable domain in full, with the rest retrieved from reference TRBV19 and TRBJ1-1, is DGGITQSPKYLFRKEGQNVTLSCEQNLNHDAMYWYRQDPGQGLRLIYYSQIVNDFQKGDIAEGYSVSREKKESFPLTVTSAQKNPTAFYLCASSIGTQNTEAFFGQGTRLTVV.